This entry lists 15 T cell receptor beta chains sequenced from one sample in a study of CD8 T cells in ankylosing spondylitis. TCRdb re-called the 5' RACE reads through MiXCR, storing one row per CDR3 protein. The sample has some 95,000 distinct CDR3 sequences; roughly 10% are singletons. The sequencing input was blood, either unsorted or a sorted T cell fraction (not recorded which). The receptors originated from a male donor with ankylosing spondylitis or in good health (not recorded which).

This clonotype was counted many times. The J gene is TRBJ1-1, the V gene TRBV5-1, with D tentatively TRBD1 (6 bases). Germline assignment: CDR1 SGHRS and CDR2 YFSETQ. Trimming cost V 0 bases and J 4 bases, with 16 bases left between them. This CDR3 contains 16 residues. The CDR3 here is CASSLVLGGKGTEAFF. CDR3 DNA sequence: TGCGCCAGCAGCTTGGTGTTGGGGGGCAAGGGCACTGAAGCTTTCTTT.

This clonotype occurred many times. The rearrangement uses TRBV5-1 and TRBJ2-1, with 8 bases identical to TRBD2. This CDR3 is built from 18 residues. V was pared by 4 bases and J by 2 bases, with 14 bases of the junction left unmatched. Germline V gives CDR1 SGHRS, CDR2 YFSETQ. CDR3 coding DNA: TGCGCCAGCAGCATTTTAGGGAGCGGGGGACTTACCTACAATGAGCAGTTCTTC. Its translation: CASSILGSGGLTYNEQFF.

This clonotype was observed at least ten times. The chain carries TRBV28 and TRBJ1-5; D gene uncertain. Looked up from germline, CDR1 is MDHEN and CDR2 is SYDVKM. CDR3 length: 16 residues. Trimming shortened V by 3 bases and J by 15 bases, and 27 bases separated the two germline ends. CDR3 bases: TGTGCCAGCAGTTTTCAAACCCTCACCAGATCACCCAACCCGCATTTT. It codes for CASSFQTLTRSPNPHF.

This clonotype was recorded at least ten times. The chain has TRBV9 and TRBJ2-7; no reliable D call. This CDR3 contains 9 residues. Trimming shortened V by 4 bases and J by 12 bases, and 8 bases separated the two germline ends. Germline CDR1 is SGDLS and CDR2 is YYNGEE. Written as DNA, the CDR3 is TGTGCCAGCAGCCCCCCCCGGTACTTC. This translates into CASSPPRYF.

This clonotype appeared a few times. The CDR3 DNA follows: TGTGCCTCCCGGCCGGACAGGGGTTTATCAAATGAGCAGTTCTTC. It yields the protein CASRPDRGLSNEQFF. The chain carries TRBV15 and TRBJ2-1; 9 positions agree with TRBD1. The CDR3 is made up of 15 amino acids. CDR1 and CDR2 from the germline V gene are LNHNV and YYDKDF (reference sequence). Germline trimming cut 11 bases from V and 7 bases from J; bases unmatched to any gene: 15.

The chain links TRBV6-2 or TRBV6-3 to TRBJ2-1; D is perhaps TRBD2 (6 bases). Per germline, CDR1 MNHEY and CDR2 SVGEGT. CDR3 length equals 16 residues. V was trimmed by 5 bases and J by 9 bases, leaving 23 bases between them. CDR3 DNA sequence: TGTGCCAGCAGTGGGGGACTGAGCCCCGCCGATCTTGAGCAGTTCTTC. It yields the protein CASSGGLSPADLEQFF.

Many counts were recorded for this clonotype. CDR3 nucleotide sequence: TGTGCCAGCAGCTTAGTAGGGAGCCAGGAGACCCAGTACTTC. Its translation: CASSLVGSQETQYF. The chain is built from TRBV7-6 and TRBJ2-5; D may be TRBD2 (5 bases). The ends were cut back, 1 base at V and 5 bases at J, with 11 bases in the middle. CDR3 size: 14 residues. The germline V gene has CDR1 SGHVS and CDR2 FNYEAQ.

This clonotype was counted at least ten times. The rearrangement uses TRBV29-1 and TRBJ2-5; no clear D gene. CDR1 and CDR2 (germline): SQVTM, ANQGSEA. V was clipped by 5 bases and J by 9 bases, with 13 bases between them. This CDR3 region has 11 residues. The CDR3 loop reads CSVTPTSAQYF. The CDR3 DNA reads TGCAGCGTTACCCCTACGTCGGCCCAGTACTTC.

J is TRBJ2-5 and V is TRBV7-9; 8 nucleotides agree with TRBD1. The germline gives CDR1 SEHNR, CDR2 FQNEAQ (reference sequence). V was clipped by 5 bases and J by 4 bases; unmatched bases: 9. The CDR3 is 15 residues long. The CDR3: CASSGDRDRTETQYF. The DNA for the CDR3 is TGTGCCAGCAGCGGGGACCGGGACAGGACAGAGACCCAGTACTTC.

This clonotype was counted between two and nine times. V is TRBV12-3 or TRBV12-4 and J is TRBJ2-7, with 9 bases aligning to TRBD1. CDR3 length: 15 residues. With V trimmed by 6 bases and J by 6 bases, 12 bases remained unmatched. In nucleotides, the CDR3 is TGTGCCAGCAGCCCGCTGGGACAGGGTCGGGGCGAGCAGTACTTC. Translated: CASSPLGQGRGEQYF.

This clonotype was observed at least ten times. The gene calls are TRBV10-3 and TRBJ2-1; D is undetermined. This CDR3 spans 12 amino acids. CDR1 and CDR2 from the germline V gene are ENHRY and SYGVKD. V was pared by 6 bases and J by 6 bases, with 9 bases between. This CDR3 is CAISVERNEQFF. As DNA, the CDR3 is TGTGCCATCAGCGTAGAGCGCAATGAGCAGTTCTTC.

This clonotype was seen many times. The chain is built from TRBV12-5 and TRBJ1-1, with D uncertain. Germline V gene sequence: CDR1 LGHNT, CDR2 FRNRAP. V was shortened by 1 base and J by 6 bases, with 9 bases between the two germline ends. The CDR3 is made up of 13 amino acids. The CDR3 is CASGLGGGAEAFF. The CDR3 DNA reads TGTGCTAGTGGTTTGGGAGGCGGGGCTGAAGCTTTCTTT.

This clonotype has at least ten counts. This chain uses TRBV12-3 or TRBV12-4 with TRBJ1-6, with D perhaps TRBD1 (5 bases). Trimming left V 6 bases short and J 7 bases short, with 16 bases between. This CDR3 is 15 amino acids long. The CDR3 reads CASRLTGTRNSPLHF. DNA of the CDR3: TGTGCCAGCAGGTTAACCGGGACTCGAAATTCACCCCTCCACTTT.

This clonotype was seen at least ten times. The J gene is TRBJ1-2, the V gene TRBV5-1; tentative D call: TRBD1 (6 bases). CDR3 length: 14 residues. Germline lookup yields CDR1 SGHRS and CDR2 YFSETQ. V lost 4 bases to trimming and J lost 8 bases, with 18 bases between them. The CDR3 coding sequence is TGCGCCAGCAGCGCAACGGGGGCCCGCTCCGGCTACACCTTC. As protein: CASSATGARSGYTF.

This clonotype was counted ten times or more. This rearrangement joins TRBV7-8 to TRBJ2-1; D possibly corresponds to TRBD1 (5 bases). This CDR3 has 18 amino acids. CDR1 is SGHVS, CDR2 FQNEAQ, per germline. Trimming removed 3 bases from V and 4 bases from J, with 22 bases in between. The chain's CDR3 is CASSFLGRASLGYNEQFF. The DNA of the CDR3 is TGTGCCAGCAGCTTCCTGGGCAGGGCATCTCTCGGTTACAATGAGCAGTTCTTC.